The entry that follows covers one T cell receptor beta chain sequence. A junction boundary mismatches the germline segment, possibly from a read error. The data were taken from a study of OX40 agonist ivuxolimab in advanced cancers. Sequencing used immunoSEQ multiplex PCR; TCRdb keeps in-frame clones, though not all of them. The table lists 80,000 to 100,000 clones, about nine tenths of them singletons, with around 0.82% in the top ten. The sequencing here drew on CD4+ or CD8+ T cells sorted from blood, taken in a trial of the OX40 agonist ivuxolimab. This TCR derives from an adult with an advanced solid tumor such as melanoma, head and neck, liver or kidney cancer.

CDR3 amino acids: CASSLIDSITGTQYF. The DNA of the CDR3 is TGTGCCAGCAGCTTGATAGACAGCATCACAGGTACGCAGTATTTT. V usage is TRBV7-2 and J usage is TRBJ2-3; TRBD1 might be the D (5 bases). The germline V gene has CDR1 SGHTA and CDR2 FQGNSA. The CDR3 runs to 15 residues.